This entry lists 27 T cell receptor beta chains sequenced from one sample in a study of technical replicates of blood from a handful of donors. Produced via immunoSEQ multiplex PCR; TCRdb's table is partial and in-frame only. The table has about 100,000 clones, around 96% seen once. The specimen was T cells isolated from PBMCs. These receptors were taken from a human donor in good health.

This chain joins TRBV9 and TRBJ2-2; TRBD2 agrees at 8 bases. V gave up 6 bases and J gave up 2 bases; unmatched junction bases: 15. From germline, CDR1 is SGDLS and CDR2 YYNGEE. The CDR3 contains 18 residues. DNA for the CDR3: TGTGCCAGCACCTCTTTAAGTGGCGGGAGGTCCAACACCGGGGAGCTGTTTTTT. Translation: CASTSLSGGRSNTGELFF.

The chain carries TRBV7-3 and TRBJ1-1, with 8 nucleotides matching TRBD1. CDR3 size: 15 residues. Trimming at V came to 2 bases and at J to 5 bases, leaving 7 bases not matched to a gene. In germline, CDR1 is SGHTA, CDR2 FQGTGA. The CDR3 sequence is CASSLAGTGGTEAFF. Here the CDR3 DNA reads TGTGCCAGCAGCTTAGCGGGGACAGGTGGGACTGAAGCTTTCTTT.

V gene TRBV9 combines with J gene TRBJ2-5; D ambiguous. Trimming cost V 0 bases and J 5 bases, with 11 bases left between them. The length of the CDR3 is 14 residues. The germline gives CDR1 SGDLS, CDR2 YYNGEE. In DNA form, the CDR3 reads TGTGCCAGCAGCGTAGACTGGGCCGGCGAGACCCAGTACTTC. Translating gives CASSVDWAGETQYF. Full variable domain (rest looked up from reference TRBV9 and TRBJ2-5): DSGVTQTPKHLITATGQRVTLRCSPRSGDLSVYWYQQSLDQGLQFLIQYYNGEERAKGNILERFSAQQFPDLHSELNLSSLELGDSALYFCASSVDWAGETQYFGPGTRLLVL.

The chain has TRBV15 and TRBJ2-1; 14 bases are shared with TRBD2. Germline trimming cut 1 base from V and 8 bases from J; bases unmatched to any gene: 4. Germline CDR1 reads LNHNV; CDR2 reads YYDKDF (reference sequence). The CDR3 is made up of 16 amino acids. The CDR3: CATSRGGLAGDDEQFF. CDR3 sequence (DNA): TGTGCCACCAGCAGAGGGGGACTAGCGGGAGACGATGAGCAGTTCTTC.

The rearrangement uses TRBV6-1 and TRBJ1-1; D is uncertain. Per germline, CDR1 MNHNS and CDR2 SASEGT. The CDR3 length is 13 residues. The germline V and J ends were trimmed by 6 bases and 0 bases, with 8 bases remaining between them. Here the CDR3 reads CASRSTVNTEAFF. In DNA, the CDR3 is TGTGCCAGCAGATCCACAGTGAACACTGAAGCTTTCTTT.

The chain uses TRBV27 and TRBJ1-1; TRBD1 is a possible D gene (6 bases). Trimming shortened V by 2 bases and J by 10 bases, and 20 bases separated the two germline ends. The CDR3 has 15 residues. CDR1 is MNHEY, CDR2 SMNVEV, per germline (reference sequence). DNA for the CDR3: TGTGCCAGCAGTTTAGGCCAGGGGCTCTATTTAGGAGCTTTCTTT. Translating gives CASSLGQGLYLGAFF.

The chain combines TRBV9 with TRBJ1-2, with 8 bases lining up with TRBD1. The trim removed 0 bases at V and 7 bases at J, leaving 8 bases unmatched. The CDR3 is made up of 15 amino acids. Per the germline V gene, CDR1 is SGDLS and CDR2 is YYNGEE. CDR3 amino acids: CASSVDRQGRAGYTF. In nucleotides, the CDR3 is TGTGCCAGCAGCGTAGATAGACAGGGGAGGGCTGGCTACACCTTC.

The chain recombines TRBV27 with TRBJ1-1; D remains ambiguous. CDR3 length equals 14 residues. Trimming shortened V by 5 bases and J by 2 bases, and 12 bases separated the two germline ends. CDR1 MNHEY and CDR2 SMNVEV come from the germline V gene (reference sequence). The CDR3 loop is CASSPTTLNTEAFF. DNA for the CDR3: TGTGCCAGCAGTCCGACAACCCTAAACACTGAAGCTTTCTTT.

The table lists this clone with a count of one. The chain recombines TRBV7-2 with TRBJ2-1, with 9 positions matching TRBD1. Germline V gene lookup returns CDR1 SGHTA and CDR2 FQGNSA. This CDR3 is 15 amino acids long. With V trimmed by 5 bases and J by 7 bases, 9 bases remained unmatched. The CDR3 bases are TGTGCCAGCAGCCCCCGGACAGGGGCCTCGAATGAGCAGTTCTTC. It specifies CASSPRTGASNEQFF.

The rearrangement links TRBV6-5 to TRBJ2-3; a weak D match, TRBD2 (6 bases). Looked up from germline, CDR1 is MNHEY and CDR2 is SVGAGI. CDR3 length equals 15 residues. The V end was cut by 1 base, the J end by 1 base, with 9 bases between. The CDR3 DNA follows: TGTGCCAGCAGTTACTGGCGGGAAGGCACAGATACGCAGTATTTT. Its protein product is CASSYWREGTDTQYF.

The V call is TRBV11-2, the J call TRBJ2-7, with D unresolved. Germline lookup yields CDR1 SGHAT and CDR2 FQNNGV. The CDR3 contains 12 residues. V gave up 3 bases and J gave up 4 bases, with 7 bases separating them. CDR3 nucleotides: TGTGCCAGCAGCTTTGCGAATTACGAGCAGTACTTC. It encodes CASSFANYEQYF.

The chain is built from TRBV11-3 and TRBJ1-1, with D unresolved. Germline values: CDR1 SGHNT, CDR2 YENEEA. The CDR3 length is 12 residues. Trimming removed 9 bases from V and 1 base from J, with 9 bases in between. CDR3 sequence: CASVSSNTEAFF. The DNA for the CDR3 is TGTGCCAGTGTATCCTCGAACACTGAAGCTTTCTTT.

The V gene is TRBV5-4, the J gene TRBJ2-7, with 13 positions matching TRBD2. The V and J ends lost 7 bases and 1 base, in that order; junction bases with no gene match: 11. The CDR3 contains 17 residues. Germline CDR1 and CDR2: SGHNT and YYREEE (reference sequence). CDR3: CASGSGTSGIRSYEQYF. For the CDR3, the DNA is TGTGCCAGCGGCTCCGGGACTAGCGGGATACGATCCTACGAGCAGTACTTC.

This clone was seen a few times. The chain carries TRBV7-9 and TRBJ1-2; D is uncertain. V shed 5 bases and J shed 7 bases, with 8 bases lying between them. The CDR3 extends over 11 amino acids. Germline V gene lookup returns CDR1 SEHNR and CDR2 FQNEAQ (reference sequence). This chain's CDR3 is CASSRTSGYTF. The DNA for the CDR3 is TGTGCCAGCAGCCGGACTTCTGGCTACACCTTC.

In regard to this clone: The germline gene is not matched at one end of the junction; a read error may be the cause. The CDR3 sequence is CASSPGDGAYEKLFF. In nucleotides, the CDR3 is TGTGCTAGCAGCCCCGGAGACGGCGCCTATGAAAAACTGTTTTTT. The genes are TRBV7-7 and TRBJ1-4; unclear D gene. There are 15 residues in the CDR3. CDR1 and CDR2 from the germline V gene are SSHAT and FNYEAQ (reference sequence). Supplemented by reference TRBV7-7 and TRBJ1-4, the full variable domain reads GAGVSQSPRYKVTKRGQDVTLRCDPISSHATLYWYQQALGQGPEFLTYFNYEAQPDKSGLPSDRFSAERPEGSISTLTIQRTEQRDSAMYRCASSPGDGAYEKLFFGSGTQLSVL.

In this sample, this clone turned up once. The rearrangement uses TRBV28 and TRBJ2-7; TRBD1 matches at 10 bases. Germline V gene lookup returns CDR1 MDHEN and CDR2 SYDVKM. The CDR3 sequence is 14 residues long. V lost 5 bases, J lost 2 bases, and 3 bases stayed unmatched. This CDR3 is CASSIGQGAYEQYF. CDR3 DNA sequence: TGTGCCAGCAGTATAGGACAGGGGGCCTACGAGCAGTACTTC.

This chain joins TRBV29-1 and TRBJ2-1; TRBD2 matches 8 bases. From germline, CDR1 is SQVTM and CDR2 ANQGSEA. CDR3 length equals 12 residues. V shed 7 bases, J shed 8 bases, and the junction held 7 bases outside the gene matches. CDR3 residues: CSAGTRDHEQFF. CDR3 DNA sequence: TGCAGCGCCGGGACTAGGGACCATGAGCAGTTCTTC.

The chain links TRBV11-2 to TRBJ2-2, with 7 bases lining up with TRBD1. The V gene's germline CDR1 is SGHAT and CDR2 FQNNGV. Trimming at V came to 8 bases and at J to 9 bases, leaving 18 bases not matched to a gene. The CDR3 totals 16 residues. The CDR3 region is CASAPRGDSGNRELFF. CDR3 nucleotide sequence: TGTGCCAGCGCACCTCGTGGGGACAGTGGGAATAGGGAGCTGTTTTTT.

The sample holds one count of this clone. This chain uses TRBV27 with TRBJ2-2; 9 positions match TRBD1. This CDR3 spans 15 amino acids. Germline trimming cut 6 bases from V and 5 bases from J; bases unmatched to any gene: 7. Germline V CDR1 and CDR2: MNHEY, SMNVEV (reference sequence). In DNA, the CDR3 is TGTGCCAGCAGCACGGGGACAGGGTTGACCGGGGAGCTGTTTTTT. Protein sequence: CASSTGTGLTGELFF.

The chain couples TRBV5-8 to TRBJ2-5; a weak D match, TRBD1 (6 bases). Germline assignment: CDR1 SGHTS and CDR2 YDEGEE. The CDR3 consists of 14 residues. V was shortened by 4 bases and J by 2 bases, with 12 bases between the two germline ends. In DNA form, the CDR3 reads TGTGCCAGCAGCCCAAGGACAGATCAAGAGACCCAGTACTTC. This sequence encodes CASSPRTDQETQYF.

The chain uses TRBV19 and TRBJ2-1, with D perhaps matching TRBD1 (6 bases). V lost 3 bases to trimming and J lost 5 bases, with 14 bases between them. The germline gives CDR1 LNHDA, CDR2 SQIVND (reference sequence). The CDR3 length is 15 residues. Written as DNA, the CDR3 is TGTGCCAGTAGTATGGGGGACATCTGGAACAATGAGCAGTTCTTC. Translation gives CASSMGDIWNNEQFF. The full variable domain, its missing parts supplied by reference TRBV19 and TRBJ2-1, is DGGITQSPKYLFRKEGQNVTLSCEQNLNHDAMYWYRQDPGQGLRLIYYSQIVNDFQKGDIAEGYSVSREKKESFPLTVTSAQKNPTAFYLCASSMGDIWNNEQFFGPGTRLTVL.

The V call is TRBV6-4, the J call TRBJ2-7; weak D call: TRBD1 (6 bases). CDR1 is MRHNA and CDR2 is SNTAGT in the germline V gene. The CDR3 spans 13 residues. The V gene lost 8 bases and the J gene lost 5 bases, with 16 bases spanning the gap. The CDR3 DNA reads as TGTGCCAGCGAGGGGGATGTCCTCGACGAGCAGTACTTC. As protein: CASEGDVLDEQYF.

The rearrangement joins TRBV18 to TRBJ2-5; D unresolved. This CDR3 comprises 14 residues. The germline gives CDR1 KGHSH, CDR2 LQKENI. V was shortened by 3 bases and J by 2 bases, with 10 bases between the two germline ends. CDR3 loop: CASSPQFGQETQYF. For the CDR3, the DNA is TGTGCCAGCTCACCCCAATTCGGGCAAGAGACCCAGTACTTC.

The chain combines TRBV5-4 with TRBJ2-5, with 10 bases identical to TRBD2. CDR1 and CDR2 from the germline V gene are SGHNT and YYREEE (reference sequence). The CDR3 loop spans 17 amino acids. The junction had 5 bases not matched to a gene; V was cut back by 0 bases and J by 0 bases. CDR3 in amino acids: CASSLDWTSGYQETQYF. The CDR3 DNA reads TGTGCCAGCAGCTTGGATTGGACTAGCGGTTACCAAGAGACCCAGTACTTC.

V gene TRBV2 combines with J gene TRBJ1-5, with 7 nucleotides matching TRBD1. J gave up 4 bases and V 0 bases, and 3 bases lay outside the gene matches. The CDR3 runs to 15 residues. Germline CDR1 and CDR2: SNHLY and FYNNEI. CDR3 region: CASSEAPGGNQPQHF. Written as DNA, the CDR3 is TGTGCCAGCAGTGAAGCCCCAGGGGGGAATCAGCCCCAGCATTTT.

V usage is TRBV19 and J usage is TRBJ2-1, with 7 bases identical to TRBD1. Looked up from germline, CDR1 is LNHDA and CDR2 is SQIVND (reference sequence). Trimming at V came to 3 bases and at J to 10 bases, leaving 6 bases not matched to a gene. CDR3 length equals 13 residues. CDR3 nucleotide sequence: TGTGCCAGTAGTATCGACAGGGTTAGCGAGCAGTTCTTC. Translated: CASSIDRVSEQFF.

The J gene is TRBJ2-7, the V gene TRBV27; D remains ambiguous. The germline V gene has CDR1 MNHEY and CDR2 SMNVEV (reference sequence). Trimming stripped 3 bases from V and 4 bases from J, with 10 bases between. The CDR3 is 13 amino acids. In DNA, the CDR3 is TGTGCCAGCAGTTTCTCCCTCGAGTACGAGCAGTACTTC. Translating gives CASSFSLEYEQYF.